This T cell receptor (beta chain) appears in the sequencing data of a study of T cell responses to AZD1222 COVID-19 vaccine. Whole-study results and caveats: Just a handful of people given AZD1222 tested seropositive at baseline.

The CDR3 is made up of 13 amino acids. Germline assignment: CDR1 KGHDR and CDR2 SFDVKD. V was trimmed by 4 bases and J by 7 bases, leaving 9 bases between them. Here immunoSEQ multiplex PCR was the method, and the copy in TCRdb shows in-frame clones only, minus some. Of about 170,000 clones in the sample, less than 90% were seen once. As regards this clone: Its cognate antigen is unknown.

The TCR was taken from an adult in good health. Material: peripheral blood, obtained on day 0 of AZD1222 vaccination. The chain has TRBV24-1 and TRBJ2-2; possible D gene TRBD1, 6 bases. The CDR3 coding sequence is TGTGCCACCAGTGACCAGGGGCACGGGGAGCTGTTTTTT. Translated: CATSDQGHGELFF.